The subject of this entry is one T cell receptor (beta chain). The data originate from a study of CD8 T cells in Susac syndrome. cDNA came from 0.5 to 1 ug RNA primed by random hexamers. Multiplex immunoSEQ PCR targeted 54 Vbeta and 13 Jbeta TCR beta segments. TCRdb independently ran MiXCR on the immunoSEQ multiplex PCR reads; one entry per CDR3 protein. The sample holds roughly 200,000 distinct CDR3 sequences; roughly 94% are singletons and the top ten take more than 0.08%. The sample consisted of CD4+ T cells from PBMCs. This clonotype was sampled from a human donor with Susac syndrome.

CDR3 protein: CSVGDLRGYEQYF. The CDR3 nucleotides are TGCAGCGTGGGGGACTTGCGGGGCTACGAGCAGTACTTC. The J gene is TRBJ2-7, the V gene TRBV29-1, with TRBD2 as a possible D gene (6 bases). V was trimmed by 6 bases and J by 3 bases, leaving 15 bases between them. The CDR3 runs to 13 residues. CDR1 is SQVTM and CDR2 is ANQGSEA in the germline V gene.